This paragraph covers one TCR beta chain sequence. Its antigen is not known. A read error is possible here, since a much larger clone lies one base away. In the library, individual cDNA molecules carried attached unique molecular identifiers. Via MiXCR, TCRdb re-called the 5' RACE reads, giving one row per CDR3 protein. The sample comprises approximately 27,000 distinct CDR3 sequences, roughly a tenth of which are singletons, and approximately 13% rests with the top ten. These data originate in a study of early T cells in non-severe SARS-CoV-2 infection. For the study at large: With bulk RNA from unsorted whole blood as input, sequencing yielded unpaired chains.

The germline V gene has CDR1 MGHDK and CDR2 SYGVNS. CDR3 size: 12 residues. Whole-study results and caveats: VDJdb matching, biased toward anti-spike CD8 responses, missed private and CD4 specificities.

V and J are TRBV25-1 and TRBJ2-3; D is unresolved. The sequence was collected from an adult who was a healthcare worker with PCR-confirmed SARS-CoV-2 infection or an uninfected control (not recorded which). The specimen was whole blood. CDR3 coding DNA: TGTGTCAGCAGGTCGCACACAGATACGCAGTATTTT. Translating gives CVSRSHTDTQYF.